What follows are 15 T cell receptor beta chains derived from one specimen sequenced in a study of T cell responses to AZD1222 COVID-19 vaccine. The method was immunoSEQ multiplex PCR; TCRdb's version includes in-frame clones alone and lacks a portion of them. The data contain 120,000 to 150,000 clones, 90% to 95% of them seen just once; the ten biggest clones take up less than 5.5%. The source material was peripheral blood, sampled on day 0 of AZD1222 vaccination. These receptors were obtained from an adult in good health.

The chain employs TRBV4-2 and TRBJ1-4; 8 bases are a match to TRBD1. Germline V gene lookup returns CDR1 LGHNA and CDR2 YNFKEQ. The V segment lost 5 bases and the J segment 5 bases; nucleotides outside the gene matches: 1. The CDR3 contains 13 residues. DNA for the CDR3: TGTGCCAGCAGCAGGACAGGGAATGAAAAACTGTTTTTT. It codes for CASSRTGNEKLFF.

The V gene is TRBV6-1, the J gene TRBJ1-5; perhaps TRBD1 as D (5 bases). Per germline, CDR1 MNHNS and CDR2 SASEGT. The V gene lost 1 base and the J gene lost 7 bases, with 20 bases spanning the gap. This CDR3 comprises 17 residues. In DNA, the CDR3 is TGTGCCAGCAGTGAAGGGGGGGGACCGACACGAGGGCAGCCCCAGCATTTT. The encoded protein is CASSEGGGPTRGQPQHF.

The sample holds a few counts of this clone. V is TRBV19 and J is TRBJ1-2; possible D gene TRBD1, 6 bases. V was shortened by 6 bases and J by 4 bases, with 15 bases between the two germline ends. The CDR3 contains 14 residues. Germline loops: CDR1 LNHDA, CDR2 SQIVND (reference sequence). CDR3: CASSQTGGSYGYTF. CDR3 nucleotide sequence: TGTGCCAGTAGCCAGACAGGAGGATCCTATGGCTACACCTTC.

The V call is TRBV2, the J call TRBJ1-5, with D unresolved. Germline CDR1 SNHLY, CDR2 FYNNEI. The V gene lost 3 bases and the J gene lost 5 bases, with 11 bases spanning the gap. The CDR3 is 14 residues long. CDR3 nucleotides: TGTGCCAGCAGTGACAAGGGAAGATATCAGCCCCAGCATTTT. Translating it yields CASSDKGRYQPQHF.

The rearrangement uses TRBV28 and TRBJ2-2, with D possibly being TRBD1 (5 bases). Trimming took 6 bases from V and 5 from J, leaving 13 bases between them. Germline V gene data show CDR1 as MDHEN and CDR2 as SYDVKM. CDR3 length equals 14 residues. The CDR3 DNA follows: TGTGCCAGCAGCCTGTGGGGCCGAACCGGGGAGCTGTTTTTT. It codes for CASSLWGRTGELFF. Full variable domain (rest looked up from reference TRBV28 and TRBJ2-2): DVKVTQSSRYLVKRTGEKVFLECVQDMDHENMFWYRQDPGLGLRLIYFSYDVKMKEKGDIPEGYSVSREKKERFSLILESASTNQTSMYLCASSLWGRTGELFFGEGSRLTVL.

DNA of the CDR3: TGTGCCAGCAGCTCATACCTAGATGACAGGGGAGGCTACAATGAGCAGTTCTTC. Encoded protein: CASSSYLDDRGGYNEQFF. The chain combines TRBV5-8 with TRBJ2-1, with TRBD1 matching over 8 bases. CDR3 length: 18 residues. Losses at the gene ends were 3 bases for V and 3 bases for J; bases not matched to a gene: 14. The germline gives CDR1 SGHTS, CDR2 YDEGEE.

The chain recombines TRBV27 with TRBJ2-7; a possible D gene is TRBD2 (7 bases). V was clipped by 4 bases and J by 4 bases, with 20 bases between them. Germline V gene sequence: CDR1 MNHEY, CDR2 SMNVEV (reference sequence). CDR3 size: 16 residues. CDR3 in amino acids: CASSSGASGEGYEQYF. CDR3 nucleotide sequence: TGTGCCAGCAGTTCAGGGGCTAGCGGAGAAGGGTACGAGCAGTACTTC.

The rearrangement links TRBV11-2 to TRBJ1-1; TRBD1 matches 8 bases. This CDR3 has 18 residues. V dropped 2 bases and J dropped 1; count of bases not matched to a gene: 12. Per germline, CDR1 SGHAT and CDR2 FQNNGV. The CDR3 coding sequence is TGTGCCAGCAGCTTAAGGGGTTGGACAGGGTCCCCGAACACTGAAGCTTTCTTT. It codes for CASSLRGWTGSPNTEAFF.

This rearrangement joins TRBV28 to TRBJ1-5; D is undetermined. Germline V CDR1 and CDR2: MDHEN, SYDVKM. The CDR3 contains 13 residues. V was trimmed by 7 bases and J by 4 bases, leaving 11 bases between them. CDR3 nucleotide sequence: TGTGCCAGCACTAAACAAACTAATCAGCCCCAGCATTTT. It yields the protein CASTKQTNQPQHF.

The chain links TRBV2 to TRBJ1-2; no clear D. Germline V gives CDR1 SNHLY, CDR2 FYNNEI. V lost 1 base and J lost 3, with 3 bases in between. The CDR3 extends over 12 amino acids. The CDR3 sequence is CASSEGDYGYTF. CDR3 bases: TGTGCCAGCAGTGAAGGGGACTATGGCTACACCTTC.

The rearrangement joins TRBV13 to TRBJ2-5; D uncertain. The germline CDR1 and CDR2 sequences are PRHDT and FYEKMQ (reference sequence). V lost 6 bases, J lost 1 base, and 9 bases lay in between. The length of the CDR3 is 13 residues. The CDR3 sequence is CASSFNPQETQYF. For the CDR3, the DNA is TGTGCCAGCAGTTTCAACCCCCAAGAGACCCAGTACTTC.

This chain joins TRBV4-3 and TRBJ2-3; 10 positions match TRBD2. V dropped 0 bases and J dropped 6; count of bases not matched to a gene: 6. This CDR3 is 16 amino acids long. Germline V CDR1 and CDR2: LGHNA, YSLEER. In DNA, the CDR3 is TGCGCCAGCAGCCAAGATTGGGCTAGCGGGAGTGATACGCAGTATTTT. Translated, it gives CASSQDWASGSDTQYF.

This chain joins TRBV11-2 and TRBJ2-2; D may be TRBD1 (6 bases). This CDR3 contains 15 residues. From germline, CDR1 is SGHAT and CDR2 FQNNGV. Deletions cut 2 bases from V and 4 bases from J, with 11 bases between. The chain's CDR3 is CASSLNRASTGELFF. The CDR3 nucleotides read TGTGCCAGCAGCTTAAACAGGGCGAGCACCGGGGAGCTGTTTTTT.

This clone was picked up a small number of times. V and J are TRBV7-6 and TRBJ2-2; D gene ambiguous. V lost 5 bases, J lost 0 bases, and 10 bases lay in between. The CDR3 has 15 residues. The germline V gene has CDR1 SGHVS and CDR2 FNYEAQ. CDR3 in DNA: TGTGCCAGCAGCCCCGCAGCGTCGAACACCGGGGAGCTGTTTTTT. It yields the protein CASSPAASNTGELFF.

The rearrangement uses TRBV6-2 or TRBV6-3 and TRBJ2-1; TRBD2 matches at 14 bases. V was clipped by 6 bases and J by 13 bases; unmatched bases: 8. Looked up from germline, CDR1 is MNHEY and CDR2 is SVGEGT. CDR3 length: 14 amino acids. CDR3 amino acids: CASSPGTSGGKQFF. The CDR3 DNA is TGTGCCAGCAGCCCCGGGACTAGCGGGGGAAAACAGTTCTTC.